These T cell receptor beta chains were read from a single sample in a study of shared clonotypes between healthy human individuals. Using immunoSEQ multiplex PCR, the repertoire was profiled, and TCRdb retains in-frame clones only, with some absent. The sample has 400,000 to 600,000 clones; roughly 83% are singletons. Sequencing input: PBMCs. The source of these receptors is a woman aged 40 to 50 in good health. Some clones in this sample may be carry-over from other donors' samples. Each CDR3 is given without its conserved first and last residue.

v_gene: TRBV7-3; j_gene: TRBJ1-1; CDR3aa: ASSLSGGMNTEAF
v_gene: TRBV5-4; j_gene: TRBJ2-4; CDR3aa: ASSLDRTLAKNIQY
v_gene: TRBV4-3; j_gene: TRBJ2-1; CDR3aa: ASSQGASNYNEQF
v_gene: TRBV5-6; j_gene: TRBJ2-1; CDR3aa: ASSLPAGGGEQF
v_gene: TRBV7-2; j_gene: TRBJ1-4; CDR3aa: ASSLDRMNEKLF
v_gene: TRBV5-1; j_gene: TRBJ2-2; CDR3aa: ASSSGLAGNTGELF
v_gene: TRBV5-1; j_gene: TRBJ2-2; CDR3aa: ASSPQDSSTGELF
v_gene: TRBV6-1; j_gene: TRBJ2-1; CDR3aa: ASIPQSLTFNEQF
v_gene: TRBV9; j_gene: TRBJ2-1; CDR3aa: ASSVGLGSHNEQF
v_gene: TRBV7-2; j_gene: TRBJ2-7; CDR3aa: ASSLHSGGSYEQY
v_gene: TRBV11-3; j_gene: TRBJ2-2; CDR3aa: ASSRSFTGELF
v_gene: TRBV6-1; j_gene: TRBJ2-7; CDR3aa: ASSEKLSGSYEQY
v_gene: TRBV7-9; j_gene: TRBJ2-1; CDR3aa: ASSYPRLAGRYNEQF
v_gene: TRBV7-9; j_gene: TRBJ1-4; CDR3aa: ASSLLSVGEKLF
v_gene: TRBV15; j_gene: TRBJ2-7; CDR3aa: ATSRGAGGYSYEQY
v_gene: TRBV18; j_gene: TRBJ2-1; CDR3aa: ASSPLGGSSYNEQF
v_gene: TRBV19; j_gene: TRBJ2-1; CDR3aa: ASSGSSYNEQF
v_gene: TRBV7-9; j_gene: TRBJ2-1; CDR3aa: ASRAGASGRGQF
v_gene: TRBV5-1; j_gene: TRBJ2-7; CDR3aa: ASSLVSGLINEQY
v_gene: TRBV30; j_gene: TRBJ1-1; CDR3aa: AWNMGQENTEAF
v_gene: TRBV7-2; j_gene: TRBJ2-3; CDR3aa: ASSLVDGDTQY
v_gene: TRBV2; j_gene: TRBJ2-1; CDR3aa: ASSDREYNEQF
v_gene: TRBV2; j_gene: TRBJ1-2; CDR3aa: ASSEEIGGYT
v_gene: TRBV5-1; j_gene: TRBJ2-1; CDR3aa: ASSLWSGDGNNEQF
v_gene: TRBV6-6; j_gene: TRBJ2-7; CDR3aa: ASSYSVGSGEQY
v_gene: TRBV28; j_gene: TRBJ1-1; CDR3aa: ASSLATASEAF
v_gene: TRBV7-2; j_gene: TRBJ2-3; CDR3aa: ASSYGGLATQY
v_gene: TRBV6-1; j_gene: TRBJ2-3; CDR3aa: ASRGGLAGGDTQY
v_gene: TRBV27; j_gene: TRBJ2-3; CDR3aa: ASSPPAGGSNTDTQY
v_gene: TRBV15; j_gene: TRBJ2-7; CDR3aa: ATAQGMGLVSYEQY
v_gene: TRBV10-3; j_gene: TRBJ2-1; CDR3aa: AISLRDNEQF
v_gene: TRBV27; j_gene: TRBJ2-7; CDR3aa: ASSHGGFYPGEQY
v_gene: TRBV10-1; j_gene: TRBJ2-1; CDR3aa: ASSEHGGMTAEQF
v_gene: TRBV7-8; j_gene: TRBJ2-6; CDR3aa: ASSLQTLSLGANVLT
v_gene: TRBV28; j_gene: TRBJ2-5; CDR3aa: ASSFPAQETQY
v_gene: TRBV19; j_gene: TRBJ1-3; CDR3aa: ASSLGHTIY
v_gene: TRBV7-8; j_gene: TRBJ2-3; CDR3aa: ASSWTGTLRTDTQY
v_gene: TRBV6-5; j_gene: TRBJ1-1; CDR3aa: ATTRDTEAF
v_gene: TRBV28; j_gene: TRBJ2-1; CDR3aa: ASNVLAGGSYNEQF
v_gene: TRBV19; j_gene: TRBJ1-3; CDR3aa: ASALGNTIY